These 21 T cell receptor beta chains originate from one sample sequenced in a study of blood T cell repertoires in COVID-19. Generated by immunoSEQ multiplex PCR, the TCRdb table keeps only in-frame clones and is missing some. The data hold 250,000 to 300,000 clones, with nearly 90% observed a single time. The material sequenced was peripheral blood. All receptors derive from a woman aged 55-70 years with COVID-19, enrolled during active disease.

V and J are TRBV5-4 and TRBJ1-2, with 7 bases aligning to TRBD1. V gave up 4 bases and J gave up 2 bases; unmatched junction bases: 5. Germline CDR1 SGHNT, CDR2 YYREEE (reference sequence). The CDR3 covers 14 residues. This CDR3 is CASSPKGQNYGYTF. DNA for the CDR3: TGTGCCAGCAGCCCAAAGGGACAGAACTATGGCTACACCTTC.

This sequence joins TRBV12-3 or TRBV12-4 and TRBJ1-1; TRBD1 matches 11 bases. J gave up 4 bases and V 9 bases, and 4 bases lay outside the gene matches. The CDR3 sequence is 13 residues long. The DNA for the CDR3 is TGTGCCAGTGGGGGACAGGGGGTCACTGAAGCTTTCTTT. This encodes CASGGQGVTEAFF.

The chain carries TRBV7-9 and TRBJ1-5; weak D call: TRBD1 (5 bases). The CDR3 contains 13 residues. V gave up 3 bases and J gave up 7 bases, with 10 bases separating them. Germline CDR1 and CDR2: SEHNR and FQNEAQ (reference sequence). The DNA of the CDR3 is TGTGCCAGCAGCTTGGAGGAGGGGCAGCCCCAGCATTTT. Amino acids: CASSLEEGQPQHF. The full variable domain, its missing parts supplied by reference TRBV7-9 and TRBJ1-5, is DTGVSQNPRHKITKRGQNVTFRCDPISEHNRLYWYRQTLGQGPEFLTYFQNEAQLEKSRLLSDRFSAERPKGSFSTLEIQRTEQGDSAMYLCASSLEEGQPQHFGDGTRLSIL.

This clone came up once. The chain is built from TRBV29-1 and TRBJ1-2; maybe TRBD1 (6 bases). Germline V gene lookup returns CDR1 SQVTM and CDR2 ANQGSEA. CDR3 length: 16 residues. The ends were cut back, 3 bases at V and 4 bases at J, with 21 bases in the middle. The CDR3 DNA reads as TGCAGCGTTGAGGTCGGGCAGGGGCGACACTCCTATGGCTACACCTTC. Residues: CSVEVGQGRHSYGYTF.

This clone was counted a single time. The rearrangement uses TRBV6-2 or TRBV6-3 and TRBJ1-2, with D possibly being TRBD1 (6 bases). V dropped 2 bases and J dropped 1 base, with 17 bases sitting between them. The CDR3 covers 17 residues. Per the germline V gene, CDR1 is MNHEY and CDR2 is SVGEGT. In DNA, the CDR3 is TGTGCCAGCAGTTACGCTGGACAGTTTGGCCTTAACTATGGCTACACCTTC. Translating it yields CASSYAGQFGLNYGYTF.

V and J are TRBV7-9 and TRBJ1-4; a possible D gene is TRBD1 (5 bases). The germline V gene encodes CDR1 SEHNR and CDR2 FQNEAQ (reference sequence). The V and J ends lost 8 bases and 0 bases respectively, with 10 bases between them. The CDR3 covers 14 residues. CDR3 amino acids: CASSIGATNEKLFF. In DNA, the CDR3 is TGTGCCAGCTCTATAGGGGCAACTAATGAAAAACTGTTTTTT. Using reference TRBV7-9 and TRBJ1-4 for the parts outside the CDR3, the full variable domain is DTGVSQNPRHKITKRGQNVTFRCDPISEHNRLYWYRQTLGQGPEFLTYFQNEAQLEKSRLLSDRFSAERPKGSFSTLEIQRTEQGDSAMYLCASSIGATNEKLFFGSGTQLSVL.

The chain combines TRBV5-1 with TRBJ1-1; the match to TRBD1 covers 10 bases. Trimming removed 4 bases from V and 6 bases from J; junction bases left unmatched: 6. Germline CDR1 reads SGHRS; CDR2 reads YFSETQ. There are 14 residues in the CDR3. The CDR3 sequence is CASSPRQGAAEAFF. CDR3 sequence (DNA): TGCGCCAGCAGCCCCCGACAGGGGGCCGCTGAAGCTTTCTTT.

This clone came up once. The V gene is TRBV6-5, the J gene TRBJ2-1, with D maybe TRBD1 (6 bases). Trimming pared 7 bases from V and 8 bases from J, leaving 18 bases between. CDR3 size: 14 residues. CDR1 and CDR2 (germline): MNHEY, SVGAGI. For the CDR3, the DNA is TGTGCCAGCACCCAGACAGGCTTCGTCGATGAGCAGTTCTTC. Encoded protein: CASTQTGFVDEQFF.

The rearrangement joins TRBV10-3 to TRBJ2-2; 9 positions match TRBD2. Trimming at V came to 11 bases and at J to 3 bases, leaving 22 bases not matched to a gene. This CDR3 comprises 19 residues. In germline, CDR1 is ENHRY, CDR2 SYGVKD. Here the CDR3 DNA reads TGTGCCTTAAGTGCGGGACTAGCTTCTAGCAAGGGGGACACCGGGGAGCTGTTTTTT. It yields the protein CALSAGLASSKGDTGELFF.

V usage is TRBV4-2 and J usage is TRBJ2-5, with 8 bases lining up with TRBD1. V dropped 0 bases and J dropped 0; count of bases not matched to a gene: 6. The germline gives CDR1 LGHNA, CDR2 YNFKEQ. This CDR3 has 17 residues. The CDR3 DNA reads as TGTGCCAGCAGCCAAGATCCAGGGGGCTCGTACCAAGAGACCCAGTACTTC. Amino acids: CASSQDPGGSYQETQYF.

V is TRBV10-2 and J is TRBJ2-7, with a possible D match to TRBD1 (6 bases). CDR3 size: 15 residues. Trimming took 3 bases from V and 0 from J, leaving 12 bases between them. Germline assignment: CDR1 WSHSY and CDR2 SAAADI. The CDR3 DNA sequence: TGCGCCAGCAGTGACCTTCGGGACATCTCCTACGAGCAGTACTTC. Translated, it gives CASSDLRDISYEQYF.

The CDR3 loop is CASSLGTSVETQYF. The CDR3 coding sequence is TGTGCCAGCAGCTTAGGGACTAGCGTAGAGACCCAGTACTTC. The J gene is TRBJ2-5, the V gene TRBV7-8, with 9 nucleotides matching TRBD2. Germline V gene data show CDR1 as SGHVS and CDR2 as FQNEAQ. J gave up 4 bases and V 1 base, and 1 base lay outside the gene matches. CDR3 size: 14 residues.

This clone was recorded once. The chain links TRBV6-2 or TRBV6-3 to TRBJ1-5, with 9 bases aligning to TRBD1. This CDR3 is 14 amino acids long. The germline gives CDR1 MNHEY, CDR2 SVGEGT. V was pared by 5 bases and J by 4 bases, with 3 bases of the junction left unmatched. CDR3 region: CASSKGTGNQPQHF. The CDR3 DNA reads TGTGCCAGCAGTAAAGGGACAGGGAATCAGCCCCAGCATTTT.

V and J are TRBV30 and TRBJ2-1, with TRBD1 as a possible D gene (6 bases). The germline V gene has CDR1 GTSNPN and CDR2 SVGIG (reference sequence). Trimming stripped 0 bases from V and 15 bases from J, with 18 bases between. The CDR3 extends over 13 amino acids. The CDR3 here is CAWSVNSPGVMFF. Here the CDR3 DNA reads TGTGCCTGGAGTGTCAACAGTCCAGGGGTGATGTTCTTC.

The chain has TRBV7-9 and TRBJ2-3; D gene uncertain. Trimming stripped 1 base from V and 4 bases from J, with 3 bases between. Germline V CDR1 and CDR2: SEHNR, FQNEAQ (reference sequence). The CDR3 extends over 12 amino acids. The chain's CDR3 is CASSLVADTQYF. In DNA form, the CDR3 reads TGTGCCAGCAGCTTAGTAGCAGATACGCAGTATTTT.

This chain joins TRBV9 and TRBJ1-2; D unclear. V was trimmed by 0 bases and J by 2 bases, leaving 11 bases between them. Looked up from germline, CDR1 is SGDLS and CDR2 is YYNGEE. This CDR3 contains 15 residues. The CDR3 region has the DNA TGTGCCAGCAGCGTAGATGTACGGGAGAACTATGGCTACACCTTC. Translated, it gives CASSVDVRENYGYTF.

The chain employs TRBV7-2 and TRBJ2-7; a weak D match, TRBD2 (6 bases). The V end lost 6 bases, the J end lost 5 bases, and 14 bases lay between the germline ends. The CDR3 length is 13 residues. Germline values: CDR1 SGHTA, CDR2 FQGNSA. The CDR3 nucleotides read TGTGCCAGCAGTCTGGACCCGGGGGACGAGCAGTACTTC. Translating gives CASSLDPGDEQYF.

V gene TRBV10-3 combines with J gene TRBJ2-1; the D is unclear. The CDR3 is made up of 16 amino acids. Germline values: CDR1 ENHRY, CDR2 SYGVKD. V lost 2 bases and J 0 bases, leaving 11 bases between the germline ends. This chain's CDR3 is CAISETFRGSYNEQFF. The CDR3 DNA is TGTGCCATCAGTGAGACGTTTAGAGGCTCCTACAATGAGCAGTTCTTC.

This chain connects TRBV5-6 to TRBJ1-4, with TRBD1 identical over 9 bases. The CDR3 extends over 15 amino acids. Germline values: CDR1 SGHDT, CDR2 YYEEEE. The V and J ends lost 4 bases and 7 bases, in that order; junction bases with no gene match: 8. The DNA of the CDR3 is TGTGCCAGCAGCGGAGGACAGGGGTTGGGTGAAAAACTGTTTTTT. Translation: CASSGGQGLGEKLFF.

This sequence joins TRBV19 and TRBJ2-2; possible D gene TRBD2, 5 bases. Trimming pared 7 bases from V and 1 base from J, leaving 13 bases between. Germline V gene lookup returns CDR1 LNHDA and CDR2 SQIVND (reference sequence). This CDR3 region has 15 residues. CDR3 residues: CASTEVLENTGELFF. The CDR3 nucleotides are TGTGCCAGTACCGAGGTACTAGAGAACACCGGGGAGCTGTTTTTT.

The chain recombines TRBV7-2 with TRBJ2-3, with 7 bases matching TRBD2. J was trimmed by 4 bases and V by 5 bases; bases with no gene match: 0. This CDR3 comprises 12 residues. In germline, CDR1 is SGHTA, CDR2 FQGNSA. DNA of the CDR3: TGTGCCAGCAGCACTAGCGCAGATACGCAGTATTTT. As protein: CASSTSADTQYF.